This T cell receptor (beta chain) was retrieved from a study of cytomegalovirus exposure and HLA in healthy donors. Trimming took off 2 bases at V and 5 bases at J, with 15 bases between the two ends. The CDR3 runs 15 residues. Per the germline V gene, CDR1 is MNHNY and CDR2 is SVGAGI (reference sequence). It was with 60 Vbeta and 13 Jbeta primers that the PCR ran. Data came from immunoSEQ multiplex PCR; TCRdb stores just in-frame clones and leaves some out. This repertoire includes about 90,000 clones. This TCR derives from a woman aged 30 to 39 in good health and CMV-seronegative. This rearrangement joins TRBV6-6 to TRBJ1-1; no definite D call. Sequenced sample: PBMCs. CDR3 in amino acids: CASSYEGGLRTEAFF. DNA for the CDR3: TGTGCCAGCAGTTACGAGGGAGGGCTTCGAACTGAAGCTTTCTTT.